The next 29 T cell receptor beta chains were all read from a single sample in a study of patients and donors after allogeneic stem cell transplantation. One entry per CDR3 protein, called by TCRdb with MiXCR from the RT-PCR reads. Of hundreds of thousands of distinct CDR3 sequences listed, 16% are singletons. The source material was blood, either unsorted or a sorted T cell fraction (not recorded which). The receptors here all came from a human donor who was either an allogeneic HSCT recipient or a stem cell or donor lymphocyte infusion donor (not recorded which). It is not recorded whose cells these are; they may come from a transplant donor.

CDR3 in amino acids: CASSFLTSGRSDTQYF. The CDR3 DNA follows: TGTGCCAGCAGCTTTCTGACTAGCGGGAGATCTGATACGCAGTATTTT. J is TRBJ2-3 and V is TRBV11-1; TRBD2 matches 12 bases. With V trimmed by 3 bases and J by 6 bases, 7 bases remained unmatched. This CDR3 is 16 amino acids long. The germline V gene encodes CDR1 SGHAT and CDR2 FQDESV (reference sequence).

V is TRBV3-1 and J is TRBJ1-1; 7 nucleotides agree with TRBD1. This CDR3 is 16 amino acids long. Germline loops: CDR1 LGHDT, CDR2 YNNKEL (reference sequence). V lost 2 bases to trimming and J lost 1 base; unmatched junction nucleotides: 7. This CDR3 reads CASSQRPGGTNTEAFF. CDR3 nucleotide sequence: TGTGCCAGCAGCCAACGGCCAGGGGGGACGAACACTGAAGCTTTCTTT.

There are a few counts of this clonotype. The gene calls are TRBV4-3 and TRBJ2-7; TRBD1 agrees at 7 bases. The germline V gene encodes CDR1 LGHNA and CDR2 YSLEER. CDR3 length: 14 residues. Unmatched junction bases numbered 6, after V lost 3 bases and J lost 4 bases. In DNA form, the CDR3 reads TGCGCCAGCAGCCAGGAGACAGGGCATTACGAGCAGTACTTC. Encoded protein: CASSQETGHYEQYF.

Only a few counts were recorded for this clonotype. This sequence joins TRBV10-3 and TRBJ1-1; D gene unclear. The V gene's germline CDR1 is ENHRY and CDR2 SYGVKD. This CDR3 comprises 13 residues. V lost 6 bases to trimming and J lost 1 base, with 9 bases between them. This chain's CDR3 is CAISPTENTEAFF. CDR3 DNA: TGTGCCATCAGCCCCACAGAGAACACTGAAGCTTTCTTT.

This clonotype was observed a handful of times. V and J are TRBV28 and TRBJ2-7, with D possibly TRBD2 on 6 matching bases. CDR1 and CDR2 (germline): MDHEN, SYDVKM. The CDR3 has 14 residues. The germline V and J ends were trimmed by 7 bases and 0 bases, with 13 bases remaining between them. The CDR3 coding sequence is TGTGCCAGCACTAGTGCGGGACCCTCCTACGAGCAGTACTTC. As protein: CASTSAGPSYEQYF. Full variable domain (outside the CDR3, taken from reference TRBV28 and TRBJ2-7): DVKVTQSSRYLVKRTGEKVFLECVQDMDHENMFWYRQDPGLGLRLIYFSYDVKMKEKGDIPEGYSVSREKKERFSLILESASTNQTSMYLCASTSAGPSYEQYFGPGTRLTVT.

The chain is built from TRBV4-1 and TRBJ1-4; D gene unclear. Trimming stripped 8 bases from V and 2 bases from J, with 12 bases between. The CDR3 loop spans 14 amino acids. From germline, CDR1 is MGHRA and CDR2 YSYEKL. The CDR3 sequence is CASWSRRTNEKLFF. CDR3 bases: TGCGCCAGCTGGTCCCGGAGGACTAATGAAAAACTGTTTTTT.

Only a few counts were recorded for this clonotype. This rearrangement joins TRBV7-6 to TRBJ1-1; D is unclear. The CDR3 totals 16 residues. The V and J ends lost 2 bases and 0 bases respectively, with 13 bases between them. Germline values: CDR1 SGHVS, CDR2 FNYEAQ. The CDR3 coding sequence is TGTGCCAGCAGCTTATACTCAGGCCACTTGAACACTGAAGCTTTCTTT. It codes for CASSLYSGHLNTEAFF.

The chain recombines TRBV7-8 with TRBJ2-1; 13 bases line up with TRBD2. Germline CDR1 is SGHVS and CDR2 is FQNEAQ. Trimming took 4 bases from V and 4 from J; bases not matched to a gene: 4. The CDR3 is 16 residues long. DNA for the CDR3: TGTGCCAGCAGCTGTGGGACTAGCGGGATATACAATGAGCAGTTCTTC. Amino acid sequence: CASSCGTSGIYNEQFF.

The sample holds many counts of this clonotype. The V gene is TRBV12-3 or TRBV12-4, the J gene TRBJ1-2; 7 nucleotides match TRBD1. This CDR3 has 16 residues. V trimming: 6 bases; J trimming: 2 bases; junction bases outside the gene matches: 12. The CDR3: CASRPTTGPINYGYTF. CDR3 coding DNA: TGTGCCAGCAGACCGACGACAGGGCCGATAAACTATGGCTACACCTTC.

The sample holds a few counts of this clonotype. The chain uses TRBV5-1 and TRBJ2-1; D is perhaps TRBD2 (6 bases). Germline V gene data show CDR1 as SGHRS and CDR2 as YFSETQ. The CDR3 covers 14 residues. The V gene lost 3 bases and the J gene lost 9 bases, with 16 bases spanning the gap. The CDR3 bases are TGCGCCAGCAGCTCGGAGGGACTCACGGGTGAGCAGTTCTTC. Its translation is CASSSEGLTGEQFF.

This clonotype appeared a few times. The rearrangement joins TRBV5-1 to TRBJ2-5, with 12 bases matching TRBD1. J gave up 5 bases and V 4 bases, and 9 bases lay outside the gene matches. Germline V CDR1 and CDR2: SGHRS, YFSETQ. The CDR3 covers 16 residues. The CDR3 here is CASSRSGTGGSETQYF. Written as DNA, the CDR3 is TGCGCCAGCAGCCGCTCCGGGACAGGGGGCTCGGAGACCCAGTACTTC.

The chain links TRBV27 to TRBJ1-1; possibly TRBD1 for D (6 bases). The CDR3 loop spans 14 amino acids. Germline V gene sequence: CDR1 MNHEY, CDR2 SMNVEV (reference sequence). V was cut by 6 bases and J by 5 bases, with 16 bases left in between. The CDR3 loop is CASRPGRGGTEAFF. The DNA of the CDR3 is TGTGCCAGCAGGCCGGGCAGGGGAGGGACTGAAGCTTTCTTT.

This rearrangement joins TRBV11-3 to TRBJ2-3; a weak D match, TRBD1 (6 bases). Germline values: CDR1 SGHNT, CDR2 YENEEA. This CDR3 comprises 14 residues. The V gene lost 5 bases and the J gene lost 10 bases, with 19 bases spanning the gap. The CDR3 region is CASSKGDNQYPQYF. In DNA form, the CDR3 reads TGTGCCAGCAGCAAGGGGGACAACCAATACCCGCAGTATTTT. The entire variable domain, with the rest obtained from reference TRBV11-3 and TRBJ2-3, is as follows: EAGVVQSPRYKIIEKKQPVAFWCNPISGHNTLYWYLQNLGQGPELLIRYENEEAVDDSQLPKDRFSAERLKGVDSTLKIQPAELGDSAVYLCASSKGDNQYPQYFGPGTRLTVL.

The V gene is TRBV7-9, the J gene TRBJ1-1, with no clear D. Germline-derived CDR1 and CDR2 are SEHNR and FQNEAQ (reference sequence). The CDR3 spans 14 residues. V lost 0 bases and J lost 2, with 7 bases in between. This CDR3 reads CASSLAAFNTEAFF. CDR3 DNA sequence: TGTGCCAGCAGCTTAGCCGCCTTCAACACTGAAGCTTTCTTT.

This clonotype was picked up a small number of times. V is TRBV20-1 and J is TRBJ2-6, with 10 bases that match TRBD1. The junction had 5 bases not matched to a gene; V was cut back by 0 bases and J by 0 bases. The CDR3 totals 18 residues. From germline, CDR1 is DFQATT and CDR2 SNEGSKA (reference sequence). The CDR3 sequence is CSARDRTGGYSGANVLTF. In DNA form, the CDR3 reads TGCAGTGCTAGAGATCGGACAGGGGGATACTCTGGGGCCAACGTCCTGACTTTC.

V usage is TRBV2 and J usage is TRBJ2-6; no clear D gene. Germline CDR1 reads SNHLY; CDR2 reads FYNNEI. The V and J ends lost 6 bases and 1 base respectively, with 16 bases between them. This CDR3 contains 17 residues. CDR3: CASSPGLRKSGANVLTF. The CDR3 nucleotides read TGTGCCAGCAGCCCAGGTCTTAGGAAATCTGGGGCCAACGTCCTGACTTTC. Supplemented by reference TRBV2 and TRBJ2-6, the full variable domain reads EPEVTQTPSHQVTQMGQEVILRCVPISNHLYFYWYRQILGQKVEFLVSFYNNEISEKSEIFDDQFSVERPDGSNFTLKIRSTKLEDSAMYFCASSPGLRKSGANVLTFGAGSRLTVL.

This clonotype has only a few counts. The V and J genes are TRBV4-2 and TRBJ2-5; 8 nucleotides match TRBD1. The length of the CDR3 is 14 residues. Trimming at V came to 3 bases and at J to 5 bases, leaving 5 bases not matched to a gene. CDR1 and CDR2 from the germline V gene are LGHNA and YNFKEQ. Here the CDR3 reads CASSQPGQEETQYF. CDR3 DNA: TGTGCCAGCAGCCAGCCGGGACAGGAGGAGACCCAGTACTTC.

This clonotype has more than one count but fewer than ten. The J gene is TRBJ2-2, the V gene TRBV29-1; D unclear. Germline V gene lookup returns CDR1 SQVTM and CDR2 ANQGSEA. V lost 6 bases to trimming and J lost 4 bases, with 9 bases between them. The CDR3 runs 12 residues. As DNA, the CDR3 is TGCAGCGTACTCAAAACCACCGGGGAGCTGTTTTTT. Its protein product is CSVLKTTGELFF.

The J gene is TRBJ1-2, the V gene TRBV15; 10 bases match TRBD1. After removal of 3 bases from V and 2 bases from J, the junction contained 12 bases not matched to a gene. The CDR3 extends over 18 amino acids. The germline V gene has CDR1 LNHNV and CDR2 YYDKDF (reference sequence). CDR3 DNA sequence: TGTGCCACCAGCAGCGCGGGGGGACAGGGGACCTGGAACTATGGCTACACCTTC. Translating it yields CATSSAGGQGTWNYGYTF.

Only a few counts were recorded for this clonotype. The chain couples TRBV6-1 to TRBJ2-7, with 7 bases identical to TRBD1. Trimming took 3 bases from V and 3 from J; bases not matched to a gene: 8. Germline-derived CDR1 and CDR2 are MNHNS and SASEGT. The CDR3 runs 15 residues. CDR3: CASSDPSGQVYEQYF. DNA of the CDR3: TGTGCCAGCAGTGACCCCTCCGGACAGGTCTACGAGCAGTACTTC.

The sample holds a few counts of this clonotype. The chain recombines TRBV7-2 with TRBJ2-4; 11 nucleotides align to TRBD1. Germline V CDR1 and CDR2: SGHTA, FQGNSA. This CDR3 is 17 amino acids long. V trimming: 2 bases; J trimming: 1 base; junction bases outside the gene matches: 4. The CDR3 loop reads CASSLLGQGVAKNIQYF. The CDR3 DNA follows: TGTGCCAGCAGCTTATTGGGACAGGGGGTCGCCAAAAACATTCAGTACTTC. The full variable domain, rest sourced from reference TRBV7-2 and TRBJ2-4, is GAGVSQSPSNKVTEKGKDVELRCDPISGHTALYWYRQSLGQGLEFLIYFQGNSAPDKSGLPSDRFSAERTGGSVSTLTIQRTQQEDSAVYLCASSLLGQGVAKNIQYFGAGTRLSVL.

The chain has TRBV10-3 and TRBJ2-7; 9 bases match TRBD2. V shed 3 bases and J 0 bases; nucleotides not matched to a gene: 3. This CDR3 contains 15 residues. The germline gives CDR1 ENHRY, CDR2 SYGVKD. CDR3 protein: CAISDLAGNSYEQYF. The CDR3 DNA reads TGTGCCATCAGTGACCTAGCGGGGAACTCCTACGAGCAGTACTTC.

This clonotype was recorded many times. The chain recombines TRBV3-1 with TRBJ1-6; D gene uncertain. The CDR3 totals 17 residues. Germline CDR1 LGHDT, CDR2 YNNKEL (reference sequence). V was shortened by 0 bases and J by 0 bases, with 9 bases between the two germline ends. The CDR3 DNA follows: TGTGCCAGCAGCCAAGAATCGGGGAGCTCCTATAATTCACCCCTCCACTTT. Translation gives CASSQESGSSYNSPLHF.

The rearrangement uses TRBV11-2 and TRBJ2-1; D gene ambiguous. Per the germline V gene, CDR1 is SGHAT and CDR2 is FQNNGV. V was trimmed by 4 bases and J by 5 bases, leaving 12 bases between them. The CDR3 length is 14 residues. The DNA of the CDR3 is TGTGCCAGCAGCTCTAATCGACTTAACAATGAGCAGTTCTTC. Encoded protein: CASSSNRLNNEQFF. Combining the CDR3 with reference TRBV11-2 and TRBJ2-1 gives the whole variable domain EAGVAQSPRYKIIEKRQSVAFWCNPISGHATLYWYQQILGQGPKLLIQFQNNGVVDDSQLPKDRFSAERLKGVDSTLKIQPAKLEDSAVYLCASSSNRLNNEQFFGPGTRLTVL.

The chain carries TRBV7-9 and TRBJ1-5, with 8 bases aligning to TRBD1. CDR3 size: 16 residues. The V and J ends lost 0 bases and 6 bases, in that order; junction bases with no gene match: 7. Germline V gene sequence: CDR1 SEHNR, CDR2 FQNEAQ (reference sequence). The CDR3, as DNA: TGTGCCAGCAGCTTAGCGTCAGGGGGCGGGGGTCAGCCCCAGCATTTT. Protein: CASSLASGGGGQPQHF.

This clonotype has a handful of counts. This chain joins TRBV10-3 and TRBJ2-1; D unresolved. V was trimmed by 7 bases and J by 5 bases, leaving 18 bases between them. Germline V CDR1 and CDR2: ENHRY, SYGVKD. The CDR3 loop spans 15 amino acids. The CDR3 spells CAITSRLGFNNEQFF. CDR3 DNA: TGTGCCATCACATCCCGCCTAGGTTTCAACAATGAGCAGTTCTTC.

This chain connects TRBV10-3 to TRBJ2-7, with TRBD1 matching 8 bases. Losses at the gene ends were 8 bases for V and 0 bases for J; bases not matched to a gene: 9. Germline-derived CDR1 and CDR2 are ENHRY and SYGVKD. The CDR3 is 15 residues long. The chain's CDR3 is CAISPRQGTSYEQYF. The CDR3 coding sequence is TGTGCCATCTCTCCCAGACAGGGGACCTCCTACGAGCAGTACTTC.

In its sample, this clonotype was seen a few times. This sequence joins TRBV4-3 and TRBJ2-7; possibly TRBD1 or TRBD2 for D (5 bases each). The germline CDR1 and CDR2 sequences are LGHNA and YSLEER. The CDR3 covers 15 residues. Deletions cut 1 base from V and 2 bases from J, with 12 bases between. CDR3 protein: CASSQVFQGPYEQYF. The CDR3, as DNA: TGCGCCAGCAGCCAAGTTTTTCAGGGACCCTACGAGCAGTACTTC.

A few counts support this clonotype. V gene TRBV14 combines with J gene TRBJ2-2, with no clear D. The V end lost 1 base, the J end lost 1 base, and 4 bases lay between the germline ends. The CDR3 runs to 14 residues. The germline gives CDR1 SGHDN, CDR2 FVKESK. The CDR3 sequence: CASSQVRNTGELFF. In DNA form, the CDR3 reads TGTGCCAGCAGCCAAGTAAGGAACACCGGGGAGCTGTTTTTT.